Listed here are 31 T cell receptor beta chains from one sample, sequenced in a study of T cell responses to AZD1222 COVID-19 vaccine. Using immunoSEQ multiplex PCR, the repertoire was profiled, and TCRdb retains in-frame clones only, with some absent. The sample consists of 70,000 to 90,000 clones, 90% of them appearing once. The sample here was peripheral blood, taken on day 0 of AZD1222 vaccination. These receptors all come from an adult in good health.

The chain joins TRBV27 to TRBJ1-5; no clear D. Germline loops: CDR1 MNHEY, CDR2 SMNVEV (reference sequence). V gave up 6 bases and J gave up 2 bases, with 11 bases separating them. This CDR3 is 14 amino acids long. CDR3 in amino acids: CASSQDPGNQPQHF. Here the CDR3 DNA reads TGTGCCAGCAGCCAGGACCCGGGCAATCAGCCCCAGCATTTT.

This chain joins TRBV19 and TRBJ1-2, with 8 bases identical to TRBD1. V was clipped by 7 bases and J by 8 bases; unmatched bases: 12. The V gene's germline CDR1 is LNHDA and CDR2 SQIVND (reference sequence). This CDR3 spans 14 amino acids. The CDR3 reads CASKTTTTGDGYTF. The CDR3 bases are TGTGCCAGTAAGACAACGACGACAGGGGACGGCTACACCTTC.

The rearrangement links TRBV6-5 to TRBJ1-2; TRBD1 agrees at 9 bases. CDR3 size: 15 residues. Germline CDR1 is MNHEY and CDR2 is SVGAGI. Trimming took 5 bases from V and 1 from J; bases not matched to a gene: 5. The CDR3: CASSRDRVDNYGYTF. DNA for the CDR3: TGTGCCAGCAGTAGGGACAGGGTCGATAACTATGGCTACACCTTC.

The CDR3 here is CASSRVTDTQYF. The CDR3 nucleotides read TGTGCCAGCAGCCGAGTAACAGATACGCAGTATTTT. The chain couples TRBV16 to TRBJ2-3; D not resolved. Germline V gene sequence: CDR1 KGHSY, CDR2 FQNENV. The V and J ends lost 4 bases and 3 bases respectively, with 5 bases between them. The CDR3 is made up of 12 amino acids.

The chain is built from TRBV18 and TRBJ1-5; perhaps TRBD1 as D (6 bases). Germline loops: CDR1 KGHSH, CDR2 LQKENI. The CDR3 spans 15 residues. Trimming removed 4 bases at V and 1 base at J, with 11 bases between. The CDR3 DNA sequence: TGTGCCAGCTCACTTCAGGGGTCGAGCAATCAGCCCCAGCATTTT. Translation gives CASSLQGSSNQPQHF.

This sequence joins TRBV27 and TRBJ1-1, with 9 bases that match TRBD1. The CDR3 length is 15 residues. From germline, CDR1 is MNHEY and CDR2 SMNVEV (reference sequence). V trimming: 9 bases; J trimming: 6 bases; junction bases outside the gene matches: 14. The CDR3 DNA sequence: TGTGCCAGTCTACCCTTGGACAGGGGTAGAGCTGAAGCTTTCTTT. Translated: CASLPLDRGRAEAFF.

The chain has TRBV5-1 and TRBJ2-7; the D is unclear. Trimming removed 0 bases from V and 0 bases from J, with 10 bases in between. Looked up from germline, CDR1 is SGHRS and CDR2 is YFSETQ. The CDR3 is 15 residues long. Here the CDR3 DNA reads TGCGCCAGCAGCTTGGCCCCGAGTAGCTCCTACGAGCAGTACTTC. It translates to CASSLAPSSSYEQYF.

The chain is built from TRBV5-1 and TRBJ2-2; 12 bases fit TRBD2. Germline V gene lookup returns CDR1 SGHRS and CDR2 YFSETQ. J was trimmed by 6 bases and V by 0 bases; bases with no gene match: 6. CDR3 length: 17 amino acids. The CDR3 sequence: CASSLASGGADSGELFF. The CDR3 DNA follows: TGCGCCAGCAGCTTGGCTAGCGGGGGGGCCGACTCCGGGGAGCTGTTTTTT.

This clone has just one count. The J gene is TRBJ1-6, the V gene TRBV3-1 (or the pseudogene TRBV3-2), with a possible D match to TRBD1 (6 bases). V was cut by 4 bases and J by 9 bases, with 16 bases left in between. There are 15 residues in the CDR3. CDR1 LGHDT and CDR2 YNNKEL come from the germline V gene (reference sequence). The CDR3 region has the DNA TGTGCCAGCAGCCTTAGCCGGGGGGCTAGTTCACCCCTCCACTTT. Its translation: CASSLSRGASSPLHF.

The gene calls are TRBV14 and TRBJ2-3; 7 bases map to TRBD1. Germline V gene lookup returns CDR1 SGHDN and CDR2 FVKESK. The length of the CDR3 is 14 residues. V lost 4 bases and J lost 4; bases outside the gene matches: 5. CDR3 nucleotide sequence: TGTGCCAGCAGCCCTCCGGGACAGTCAGATACGCAGTATTTT. Translated: CASSPPGQSDTQYF.

The J gene is TRBJ2-2, the V gene TRBV30, with 7 bases identical to TRBD2. Losses at the gene ends were 3 bases for V and 0 bases for J; bases not matched to a gene: 4. The CDR3 is 15 residues long. Germline V gene lookup returns CDR1 GTSNPN and CDR2 SVGIG (reference sequence). The CDR3 region is CAWSGLAANTGELFF. The CDR3 nucleotides are TGTGCCTGGAGCGGTCTAGCGGCGAACACCGGGGAGCTGTTTTTT.

V usage is TRBV28 and J usage is TRBJ1-1; D gene uncertain. The ends were cut back, 8 bases at V and 1 base at J, with 14 bases in the middle. This CDR3 region has 14 residues. Germline lookup yields CDR1 MDHEN and CDR2 SYDVKM. The CDR3 sequence: CASGPADRNTEAFF. CDR3 DNA: TGTGCCAGCGGCCCAGCCGACCGGAACACTGAAGCTTTCTTT.

The rearrangement links TRBV19 to TRBJ1-1; weak D call: TRBD1 (5 bases). The length of the CDR3 is 14 residues. The germline V gene encodes CDR1 LNHDA and CDR2 SQIVND (reference sequence). V was clipped by 1 base and J by 4 bases, with 10 bases between them. CDR3 loop: CASSIGRAATEAFF. CDR3 coding DNA: TGTGCCAGTAGTATAGGCAGGGCTGCCACTGAAGCTTTCTTT. The whole variable domain, remainder taken from reference TRBV19 and TRBJ1-1, is DGGITQSPKYLFRKEGQNVTLSCEQNLNHDAMYWYRQDPGQGLRLIYYSQIVNDFQKGDIAEGYSVSREKKESFPLTVTSAQKNPTAFYLCASSIGRAATEAFFGQGTRLTVV.

V and J are TRBV29-1 and TRBJ1-1, with D unresolved. V was trimmed by 4 bases and J by 2 bases, leaving 11 bases between them. This CDR3 spans 13 amino acids. Germline CDR1 reads SQVTM; CDR2 reads ANQGSEA. CDR3 region: CSVGSAGNTEAFF. CDR3 DNA sequence: TGCAGCGTTGGTAGCGCCGGTAACACTGAAGCTTTCTTT. Variable domain in full (rest from reference TRBV29-1 and TRBJ1-1): SAVISQKPSRDICQRGTSLTIQCQVDSQVTMMFWYRQQPGQSLTLIATANQGSEATYESGFVIDKFPISRPNLTFSTLTVSNMSPEDSSIYLCSVGSAGNTEAFFGQGTRLTVV.

The chain joins TRBV6-4 to TRBJ2-5; TRBD1 is a possible D gene (6 bases). The CDR3 totals 15 residues. The V and J ends lost 5 bases and 0 bases respectively, with 13 bases between them. From germline, CDR1 is MRHNA and CDR2 SNTAGT. CDR3 region: CASSPGHGDQETQYF. In DNA, the CDR3 is TGTGCCAGCAGTCCGGGACACGGGGACCAAGAGACCCAGTACTTC.

A single count supports this clone. J is TRBJ2-7 and V is TRBV5-8; 7 bases match TRBD2. J gave up 2 bases and V 0 bases, and 5 bases lay outside the gene matches. CDR3 length equals 15 residues. Germline V gene data show CDR1 as SGHTS and CDR2 as YDEGEE. DNA for the CDR3: TGTGCCAGCAGCTTGGGTCCAGCGGGGACCTACGAGCAGTACTTC. Amino acids: CASSLGPAGTYEQYF. Complete variable domain (other parts from reference TRBV5-8 and TRBJ2-7): EAGVTQSPTHLIKTRGQQATLRCSPISGHTSVYWYQQALGLGLQFLLWYDEGEERNRGNFPPRFSGRQFPNYSSELNVNALELEDSALYLCASSLGPAGTYEQYFGPGTRLTVT.

The chain couples TRBV30 to TRBJ1-3; no clear D. Germline V CDR1 and CDR2: GTSNPN, SVGIG (reference sequence). The CDR3 loop spans 14 amino acids. The V gene lost 2 bases and the J gene lost 0 bases, with 8 bases spanning the gap. This CDR3 reads CAWSIGNSGNTIYF. CDR3 nucleotides: TGTGCCTGGAGTATAGGAAACTCTGGAAACACCATATATTTT.

The chain couples TRBV5-1 to TRBJ2-1, with 9 bases matching TRBD2. Trimming took 4 bases from V and 5 from J; bases not matched to a gene: 10. The CDR3 has 16 residues. Germline V lookup: CDR1 SGHRS, CDR2 YFSETQ. The CDR3 spells CASSTIGLARDNEQFF. The CDR3 bases are TGCGCCAGCAGCACTATAGGACTAGCGAGGGACAATGAGCAGTTCTTC.

The table lists this clone with a count of one. This chain uses TRBV28 with TRBJ2-3; either TRBD1 or TRBD2 may fit D (5 bases each). CDR1 and CDR2 from the germline V gene are MDHEN and SYDVKM. V was shortened by 3 bases and J by 1 base, with 11 bases between the two germline ends. This CDR3 has 15 residues. This CDR3 reads CASSLLGDGTDTQYF. The CDR3 DNA follows: TGTGCCAGCAGTTTGTTGGGGGATGGCACAGATACGCAGTATTTT.

The chain uses TRBV19 and TRBJ1-2; D is uncertain. CDR3 size: 12 residues. The V and J ends lost 5 bases and 2 bases respectively, with 6 bases between them. Germline V gene data show CDR1 as LNHDA and CDR2 as SQIVND (reference sequence). The CDR3 reads CASSPRNYGYTF. Here the CDR3 DNA reads TGTGCCAGTAGTCCCCGGAACTATGGCTACACCTTC.

The chain employs TRBV4-1 and TRBJ2-7; 9 bases fit TRBD1. This CDR3 spans 16 amino acids. The ends lost 1 base at V and 6 bases at J; junction bases unmatched: 10. Germline CDR1 and CDR2: MGHRA and YSYEKL. CDR3 nucleotides: TGCGCCAGCAGCCAAGGTAACACAGGGGGCTCGGGCGAGCAGTACTTC. It is translated as CASSQGNTGGSGEQYF.

The chain uses TRBV28 and TRBJ1-1; D is unclear. This CDR3 region has 9 residues. CDR1 is MDHEN, CDR2 SYDVKM, per germline. The CDR3 coding sequence is TGTGCGATGAACACTGAAGCTTTCTTT. Amino acids: CAMNTEAFF. The full variable domain, its missing parts supplied by reference TRBV28 and TRBJ1-1, is DVKVTQSSRYLVKRTGEKVFLECVQDMDHENMFWYRQDPGLGLRLIYFSYDVKMKEKGDIPEGYSVSREKKERFSLILESASTNQTSMYLCAMNTEAFFGQGTRLTVV.

This CDR3 reads CASSVGEGGGYEQYF. CDR3 bases: TGTGCCAGCAGCGTAGGGGAAGGGGGCGGCTACGAGCAGTACTTC. The chain employs TRBV9 and TRBJ2-7, with 7 bases lining up with TRBD1. Losses at the gene ends were 0 bases for V and 3 bases for J; bases not matched to a gene: 6. The CDR3 has 15 amino acids. Germline values: CDR1 SGDLS, CDR2 YYNGEE.

The chain links TRBV19 to TRBJ2-1; 7 nucleotides line up with TRBD1. CDR1 and CDR2 from the germline V gene are LNHDA and SQIVND (reference sequence). V gave up 6 bases and J gave up 2 bases; unmatched junction bases: 7. CDR3 length: 15 amino acids. CDR3 protein: CASSRDSLTYNEQFF. The CDR3 DNA sequence: TGTGCCAGTAGCAGGGACAGCCTCACCTACAATGAGCAGTTCTTC. Variable domain in full (rest from reference TRBV19 and TRBJ2-1): DGGITQSPKYLFRKEGQNVTLSCEQNLNHDAMYWYRQDPGQGLRLIYYSQIVNDFQKGDIAEGYSVSREKKESFPLTVTSAQKNPTAFYLCASSRDSLTYNEQFFGPGTRLTVL.

CDR3 sequence reads: CASSLGFGEQYF. As DNA, the CDR3 is TGTGCCAGCAGCTTAGGGTTCGGCGAGCAGTACTTC. The chain combines TRBV13 with TRBJ2-7; D gene unclear. Germline loops: CDR1 PRHDT, CDR2 FYEKMQ (reference sequence). V dropped 0 bases and J dropped 6 bases, with 6 bases sitting between them. The CDR3 is 12 amino acids.

The chain combines TRBV9 with TRBJ2-5; TRBD1 matches 9 bases. The germline V gene encodes CDR1 SGDLS and CDR2 YYNGEE. With V trimmed by 4 bases and J by 5 bases, 9 bases remained unmatched. This CDR3 region has 15 residues. CDR3 protein: CASSTYNRGLETQYF. The CDR3 DNA follows: TGTGCCAGCAGCACATACAACAGGGGGCTGGAGACCCAGTACTTC.

The V call is TRBV15, the J call TRBJ2-7, with D perhaps TRBD2 (6 bases). The CDR3 covers 12 residues. The V gene lost 9 bases and the J gene lost 0 bases, with 9 bases spanning the gap. Germline V gene lookup returns CDR1 LNHNV and CDR2 YYDKDF (reference sequence). The CDR3: CATGGSSYEQYF. CDR3 coding DNA: TGTGCCACAGGAGGGAGCTCCTACGAGCAGTACTTC.

The chain recombines TRBV7-9 with TRBJ1-3; D remains ambiguous. V lost 1 base and J lost 1, with 5 bases in between. CDR3 length equals 14 residues. Looked up from germline, CDR1 is SEHNR and CDR2 is FQNEAQ (reference sequence). CDR3 sequence (DNA): TGTGCCAGCAGCTTAGGGCGGTCTGGAAACACCATATATTTT. Protein: CASSLGRSGNTIYF.

The V gene is TRBV5-3, the J gene TRBJ2-3; the D call may be TRBD1 or TRBD2 (6 bases each). TRBV5-3 is identified as an open reading frame with a role that is uncertain. Deletions cut 4 bases from V and 4 bases from J, with 22 bases between. This CDR3 contains 17 residues. CDR3 residues: CARSLRLPRGPADTQYF. The DNA for the CDR3 is TGTGCCAGAAGCCTGAGGCTCCCCCGGGGGCCGGCAGATACGCAGTATTTT.

This chain links TRBV6-5 with TRBJ2-1, with D perhaps matching TRBD1 (5 bases). CDR1 and CDR2 (germline): MNHEY, SVGAGI. V dropped 6 bases and J dropped 7 bases, with 13 bases sitting between them. The CDR3 loop spans 13 amino acids. The CDR3 is CASRVGHFNEQFF. DNA for the CDR3: TGTGCCAGCAGGGTCGGACATTTTAATGAGCAGTTCTTC.

This chain joins TRBV2 and TRBJ2-1; 12 bases map to TRBD2. V shed 4 bases, J shed 8 bases, and the junction held 6 bases outside the gene matches. CDR1 is SNHLY, CDR2 FYNNEI, per germline. There are 15 residues in the CDR3. Here the CDR3 reads CASSVLAGGGDEQFF. The CDR3 DNA is TGTGCCAGCAGTGTACTAGCGGGAGGTGGGGATGAGCAGTTCTTC.